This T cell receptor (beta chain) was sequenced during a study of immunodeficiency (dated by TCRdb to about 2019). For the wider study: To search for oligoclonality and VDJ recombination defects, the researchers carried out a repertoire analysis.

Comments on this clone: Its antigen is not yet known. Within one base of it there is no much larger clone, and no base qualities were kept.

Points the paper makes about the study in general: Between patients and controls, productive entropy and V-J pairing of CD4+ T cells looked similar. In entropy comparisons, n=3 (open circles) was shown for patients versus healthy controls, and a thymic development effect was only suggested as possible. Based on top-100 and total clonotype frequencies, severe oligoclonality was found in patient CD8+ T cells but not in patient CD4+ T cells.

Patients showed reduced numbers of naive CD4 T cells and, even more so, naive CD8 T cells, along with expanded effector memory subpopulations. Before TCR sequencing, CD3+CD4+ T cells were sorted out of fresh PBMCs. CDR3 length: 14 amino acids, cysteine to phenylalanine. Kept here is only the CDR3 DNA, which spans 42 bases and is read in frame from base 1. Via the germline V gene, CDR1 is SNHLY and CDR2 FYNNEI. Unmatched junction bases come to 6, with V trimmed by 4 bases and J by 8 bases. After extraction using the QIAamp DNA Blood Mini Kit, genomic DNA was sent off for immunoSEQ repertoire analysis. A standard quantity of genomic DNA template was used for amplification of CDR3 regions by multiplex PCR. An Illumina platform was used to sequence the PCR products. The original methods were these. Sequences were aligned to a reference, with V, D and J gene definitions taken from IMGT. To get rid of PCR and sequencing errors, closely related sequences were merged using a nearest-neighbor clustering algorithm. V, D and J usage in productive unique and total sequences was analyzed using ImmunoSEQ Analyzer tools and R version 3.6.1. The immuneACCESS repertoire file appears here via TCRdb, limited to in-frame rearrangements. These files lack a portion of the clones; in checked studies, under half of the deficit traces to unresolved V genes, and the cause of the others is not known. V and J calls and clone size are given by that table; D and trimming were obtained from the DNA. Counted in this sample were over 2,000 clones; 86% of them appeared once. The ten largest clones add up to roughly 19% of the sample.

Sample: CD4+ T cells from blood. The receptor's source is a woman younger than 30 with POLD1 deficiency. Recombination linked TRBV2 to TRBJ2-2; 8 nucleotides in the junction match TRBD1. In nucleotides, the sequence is TGTGCCAGCAGTGTTACCAGGGGGCGAGGGGAGCTGTTTTTT. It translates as CASSVTRGRGELFF.